A single T cell receptor (beta chain) is shown here with its context. The sample comes from a study of blood T cell repertoires in COVID-19. Study-wide context: PBMCs, B-cell-depleted T cells, or T cells provided the cDNA or gDNA that made up the material.

The ends lost 4 bases at V and 7 bases at J; junction bases unmatched: 5. CDR1 and CDR2 (germline): LNHDA, SQIVND (reference sequence). This CDR3 is built from 13 residues. Participants came from around 25 US areas, aged about 18 to 100 years. Each participant's cohort was designated according to participant-reported clinical history. Method: immunoSEQ multiplex PCR; TCRdb's copy keeps in-frame clones and lacks some. The sample lists approximately 360,000 clones, around 86% occurring once. Sample: PBMCs or T cells enriched from blood (not recorded which). The clonotype comes from a woman aged 45-59 years who had recovered from COVID-19. The gene calls are TRBV19 and TRBJ1-2; 8 nucleotides match TRBD1. CDR3 region: CASSTGQATGYTF. The CDR3 nucleotides are TGTGCCAGTAGTACGGGACAGGCTACTGGCTACACCTTC.